These 27 T cell receptor beta chains were all obtained from the same sample, sequenced in a study of T cells in Graves' hyperthyroidism and ophthalmopathy. Template material for amplifying TCR beta CDR3 regions consisted of RNA transcripts. TCR CDR3 regions were first amplified by RT-PCR with HTBI primers. TCRdb redid the calling of the multiplex PCR reads with MiXCR, one entry per CDR3 protein. The top ten clones hold 28% of a sample with 200,000 to 300,000 distinct CDR3 sequences, about a sixth of them seen once. Source material: blood. The source is a woman aged 18-29 years with Graves' ophthalmopathy.

Many counts were recorded for this clonotype. The chain combines TRBV6-2 or TRBV6-3 with TRBJ2-7; 7 bases map to TRBD2. Trimming removed 4 bases from V and 7 bases from J; junction bases left unmatched: 16. Germline-derived CDR1 and CDR2 are MNHEY and SVGEGT. The CDR3 consists of 16 residues. In nucleotides, the CDR3 is TGTGCCAGCAGTTTCGCAACTAGGGGACTAATCCGGGAGCAGTACTTC. Protein sequence: CASSFATRGLIREQYF.

This clonotype was seen repeatedly, ten times or more. The chain recombines TRBV11-2 with TRBJ2-7; D is unclear. V lost 0 bases and J lost 4, with 7 bases in between. The CDR3 is 13 residues long. Germline CDR1 SGHAT, CDR2 FQNNGV. DNA for the CDR3: TGTGCCAGCAGCTTAGACAGGCTGTACGAGCAGTACTTC. Translation: CASSLDRLYEQYF.

This clonotype was seen ten or more times. The rearrangement links TRBV28 to TRBJ2-6; possibly TRBD2 for D (5 bases). There are 17 residues in the CDR3. V gave up 6 bases and J gave up 1 base, with 16 bases separating them. CDR1 and CDR2 (germline): MDHEN, SYDVKM. The CDR3 DNA sequence: TGTGCCAGCAGCCCCGAGGGTTTTGGGTCTGGGGCCAACGTCCTGACTTTC. This sequence encodes CASSPEGFGSGANVLTF.

This clonotype was observed many times. This chain uses TRBV7-2 with TRBJ2-7; maybe TRBD1 (6 bases). V shed 0 bases and J shed 0 bases, with 6 bases lying between them. The CDR3 extends over 14 amino acids. CDR1 is SGHTA, CDR2 FQGNSA, per germline. The CDR3 DNA sequence: TGTGCCAGCAGCTTAGCAGGGGGCTCCTACGAGCAGTACTTC. Encoded protein: CASSLAGGSYEQYF.

This clonotype was recorded at least ten times. This chain links TRBV29-1 with TRBJ1-2, with TRBD1 matching 12 bases. V lost 7 bases, J lost 4 bases, and 7 bases stayed unmatched. Germline-derived CDR1 and CDR2 are SQVTM and ANQGSEA. The CDR3 covers 14 residues. CDR3 sequence (DNA): TGCAGCGGGGGGACAGGGGGCAATGGCTATGGCTACACCTTC. Its translation is CSGGTGGNGYGYTF.

This clonotype was found many times. V gene TRBV25-1 combines with J gene TRBJ2-5, with TRBD2 identical over 14 bases. The J segment lost 5 bases and the V segment lost 1 base, leaving 3 bases of the junction unmatched. This CDR3 contains 16 residues. Germline CDR1 and CDR2: MGHDK and SYGVNS. In nucleotides, the CDR3 is TGTGCCAGCAGTGAATTGGGACTAGCGGGGGAGGAGACCCAGTACTTC. Translating gives CASSELGLAGEETQYF.

This clonotype was found many times. The chain links TRBV5-6 to TRBJ2-1; the match to TRBD2 covers 10 bases. The germline V gene encodes CDR1 SGHDT and CDR2 YYEEEE. With 4 bases clipped from V and 6 bases from J, the junction kept 10 bases outside the gene matches. The CDR3 is 16 amino acids. The CDR3 sequence: CASSPASGGAGNEQFF. The CDR3 DNA reads as TGTGCCAGCAGCCCAGCGAGCGGGGGGGCCGGCAATGAGCAGTTCTTC.

There are many counts of this clonotype. The V gene is TRBV11-1, the J gene TRBJ1-1; D ambiguous. Trimming removed 0 bases at V and 7 bases at J, with 9 bases between. This CDR3 comprises 13 residues. CDR1 and CDR2 (germline): SGHAT, FQDESV (reference sequence). CDR3: CASSLAAANEAFF. In DNA, the CDR3 is TGTGCCAGCAGCTTAGCGGCAGCCAATGAAGCTTTCTTT.

This clonotype occurred many times. Germline is not matched at one junction end, which may reflect a read error. J is TRBJ2-7 and V is TRBV7-7; D unclear. The germline CDR1 and CDR2 sequences are SSHAT and FNYEAQ (reference sequence). The CDR3 consists of 13 residues. CDR3 amino acids: CASSLDGGTKQYF. The CDR3 coding sequence is TGTGCTAGCAGCTTAGACGGTGGTACGAAGCAGTACTTC.

This clonotype was found many times. The chain joins TRBV2 to TRBJ1-1, with 11 positions matching TRBD1. Germline CDR1 is SNHLY and CDR2 is FYNNEI. The J segment lost 3 bases and the V segment lost 0 bases, leaving 6 bases of the junction unmatched. CDR3 length: 17 amino acids. CDR3 sequence (DNA): TGTGCCAGCAGTGAAGCGGGGACAGGGGGAATGGACACTGAAGCTTTCTTT. Amino acids: CASSEAGTGGMDTEAFF.

V is TRBV6-6 and J is TRBJ2-1; 7 bases align to TRBD2. CDR3 length: 12 residues. V lost 2 bases and J lost 15; bases outside the gene matches: 7. Per the germline V gene, CDR1 is MNHNY and CDR2 is SVGAGI (reference sequence). CDR3 amino acids: CASSYNSGTMFF. The CDR3 DNA follows: TGTGCCAGCAGTTACAACTCCGGGACTATGTTCTTC.

This clonotype was seen repeatedly, ten times or more. The chain is built from TRBV6-1 and TRBJ1-5; 7 bases are a match to TRBD1. V was pared by 4 bases and J by 0 bases, with 6 bases of the junction left unmatched. The CDR3 loop spans 16 amino acids. Germline CDR1 reads MNHNS; CDR2 reads SASEGT. The CDR3 region is CASSGTYRGSNQPQHF. Written as DNA, the CDR3 is TGTGCCAGCAGTGGAACTTACAGGGGTAGCAATCAGCCCCAGCATTTT.

This clonotype was seen ten or more times. This chain links TRBV6-1 with TRBJ1-1, with 8 nucleotides matching TRBD1. Per the germline V gene, CDR1 is MNHNS and CDR2 is SASEGT. V lost 5 bases to trimming and J lost 1 base; unmatched junction nucleotides: 6. The CDR3 runs 15 residues. The CDR3 sequence is CASSRPGQENTEAFF. CDR3 in DNA: TGTGCCAGCAGTCGTCCGGGACAGGAGAACACTGAAGCTTTCTTT.

In its sample, this clonotype was seen many times. The chain is built from TRBV6-1 and TRBJ2-3; 7 positions match TRBD1. J was trimmed by 8 bases and V by 6 bases; bases with no gene match: 11. CDR3 length: 14 residues. The V gene's germline CDR1 is MNHNS and CDR2 SASEGT. The CDR3 spells CASRGTAIRGTQYF. The CDR3 nucleotides read TGTGCCAGCAGGGGGACAGCCATCCGTGGTACGCAGTATTTT.

This clonotype was counted ten times or more. The CDR3 spells CASSPKQGGTEAFF. The CDR3 bases are TGTGCCAGCAGCCCGAAACAGGGGGGCACTGAAGCTTTCTTT. The J gene is TRBJ1-1, the V gene TRBV7-9, with 8 positions matching TRBD1. Germline V gene sequence: CDR1 SEHNR, CDR2 FQNEAQ (reference sequence). This CDR3 contains 14 residues. V was pared by 5 bases and J by 4 bases, with 6 bases of the junction left unmatched.

This clonotype was observed at least ten times. The chain carries TRBV7-9 and TRBJ2-3; D unclear. CDR3 length equals 15 residues. Germline-derived CDR1 and CDR2 are SEHNR and FQNEAQ (reference sequence). V dropped 5 bases and J dropped 0 bases, with 12 bases sitting between them. The CDR3 spells CASSPPALSTDTQYF. DNA for the CDR3: TGTGCCAGCAGCCCCCCGGCACTTAGCACAGATACGCAGTATTTT.

This clonotype was detected ten times or more. The rearrangement uses TRBV7-2 and TRBJ2-1, with D hard to call. There are 15 residues in the CDR3. Trimming pared 3 bases from V and 0 bases from J, leaving 9 bases between. Germline V gene lookup returns CDR1 SGHTA and CDR2 FQGNSA. CDR3 sequence reads: CASSFGPLSYNEQFF. CDR3 in DNA: TGTGCCAGCAGCTTTGGGCCTCTCTCCTACAATGAGCAGTTCTTC.

This clonotype occurred many times. The chain is built from TRBV3-1 and TRBJ1-3; 7 nucleotides agree with TRBD1. CDR3 length equals 13 residues. Germline V lookup: CDR1 LGHDT, CDR2 YNNKEL (reference sequence). Trimming at V came to 5 bases and at J to 3 bases, leaving 1 base not matched to a gene. In nucleotides, the CDR3 is TGTGCCAGCAGCGCAGGGGGTGGAAACACCATATATTTT. This gives the protein CASSAGGGNTIYF.

This clonotype showed up many times. This chain links TRBV28 with TRBJ1-2; no clear D gene. Germline CDR1 reads MDHEN; CDR2 reads SYDVKM. Trimming removed 3 bases from V and 4 bases from J, with 9 bases in between. The CDR3 length is 13 residues. The CDR3 reads CASSFAGIYGYTF. The DNA for the CDR3 is TGTGCCAGCAGTTTTGCCGGGATCTATGGCTACACCTTC.

This clonotype has ten or more counts. The V gene is TRBV28, the J gene TRBJ2-7, with D uncertain. Between the trimmed V and J ends, which lost 5 bases and 7 bases, there was a span of 12 bases. CDR1 and CDR2 (germline): MDHEN, SYDVKM. This CDR3 region has 12 residues. For the CDR3, the DNA is TGTGCCAGCAGTCCTTGGAGAGGAGAGCAGTACTTC. Translated, it gives CASSPWRGEQYF.

This clonotype was seen many times. The rearrangement links TRBV5-5 to TRBJ1-2; TRBD1 might be the D (6 bases). The germline CDR1 and CDR2 sequences are SGHKS and YYEKEE (reference sequence). There are 13 residues in the CDR3. Trimming stripped 2 bases from V and 5 bases from J, with 10 bases between. The CDR3, as DNA: TGTGCCAGCAGCTTAAGGCAGGGGTATGGCTACACCTTC. Translated, it gives CASSLRQGYGYTF.

For this clonotype: This could be a read error, since a much larger clone is one nucleotide away. This sequence joins TRBV12-3 or TRBV12-4 and TRBJ2-7; D tentatively fits TRBD1 or TRBD2 (5 bases each). This CDR3 contains 12 residues. Trimming left V 3 bases short and J 7 bases short, with 10 bases between. CDR3 protein: CASSFPGSEQYF. The DNA of the CDR3 is TGTGCCAGCAGTTTCCCAGGGAGTGAGCAGTACTTC.

This clonotype was picked up many times. The V gene is TRBV3-1, the J gene TRBJ2-1, with 8 bases that match TRBD2. Germline CDR1 is LGHDT and CDR2 is YNNKEL (reference sequence). Trimming removed 3 bases from V and 2 bases from J; junction bases left unmatched: 9. CDR3 length equals 17 residues. The CDR3 loop is CASSQQILAETYNEQFF. The CDR3 bases are TGTGCCAGCAGCCAGCAGATACTAGCGGAGACCTACAATGAGCAGTTCTTC.

This clonotype was recorded at least ten times. This chain uses TRBV20-1 with TRBJ2-7; D is ambiguous. The V end was cut by 4 bases, the J end by 4 bases, with 8 bases between. Germline lookup yields CDR1 DFQATT and CDR2 SNEGSKA (reference sequence). The CDR3 is made up of 11 amino acids. The chain's CDR3 is CSANAEYEQYF. The CDR3 nucleotides are TGCAGTGCTAACGCTGAGTACGAGCAGTACTTC.

The genes are TRBV5-1 and TRBJ2-5, with D possibly being TRBD2 (7 bases). This CDR3 has 12 residues. V was trimmed by 4 bases and J by 10 bases, leaving 14 bases between them. CDR1 and CDR2 (germline): SGHRS, YFSETQ. For the CDR3, the DNA is TGCGCCAGCAGCGGGAGGGTAGGGGGCCAGTACTTC. Protein product: CASSGRVGGQYF.

V is TRBV6-5 and J is TRBJ2-7, with 13 bases that match TRBD2. Germline V gene data show CDR1 as MNHEY and CDR2 as SVGAGI. Trimming took 6 bases from V and 2 from J; bases not matched to a gene: 16. The CDR3 has 19 amino acids. CDR3 sequence (DNA): TGTGCCAGCAGCGCGCTGCGGGGGACTAGCGGGACCCTCCCCTACGAGCAGTACTTC. Translation gives CASSALRGTSGTLPYEQYF.

The V call is TRBV12-3 or TRBV12-4, the J call TRBJ2-7, with D perhaps TRBD1 (6 bases). Deletions cut 5 bases from V and 2 bases from J, with 16 bases between. The CDR3 is 15 amino acids. The CDR3 spells CASSGGRDGPYEQYF. In nucleotides, the CDR3 is TGTGCCAGCAGTGGGGGCCGGGACGGGCCCTACGAGCAGTACTTC.